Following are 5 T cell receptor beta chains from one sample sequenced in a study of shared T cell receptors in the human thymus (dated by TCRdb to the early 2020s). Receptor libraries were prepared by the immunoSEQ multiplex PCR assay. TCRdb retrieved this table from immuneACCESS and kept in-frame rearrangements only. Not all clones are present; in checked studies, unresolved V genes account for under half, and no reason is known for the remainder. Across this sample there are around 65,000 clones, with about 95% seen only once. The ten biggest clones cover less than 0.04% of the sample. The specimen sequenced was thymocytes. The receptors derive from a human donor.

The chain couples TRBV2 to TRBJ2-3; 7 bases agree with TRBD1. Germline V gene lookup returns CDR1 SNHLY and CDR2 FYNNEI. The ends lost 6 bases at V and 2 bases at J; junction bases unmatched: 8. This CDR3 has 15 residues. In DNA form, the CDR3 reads TGTGCCAGCAGCCGAGGGACAGCCTCCACAGATACGCAGTATTTT. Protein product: CASSRGTASTDTQYF.

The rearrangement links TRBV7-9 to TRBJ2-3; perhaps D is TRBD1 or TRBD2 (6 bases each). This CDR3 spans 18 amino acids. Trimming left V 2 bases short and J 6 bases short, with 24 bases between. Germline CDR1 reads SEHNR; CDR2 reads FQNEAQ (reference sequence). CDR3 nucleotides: TGTGCCAGCAGCTTAAGGATTCGGCGGGACACCCGAGAGGATACGCAGTATTTT. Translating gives CASSLRIRRDTREDTQYF.

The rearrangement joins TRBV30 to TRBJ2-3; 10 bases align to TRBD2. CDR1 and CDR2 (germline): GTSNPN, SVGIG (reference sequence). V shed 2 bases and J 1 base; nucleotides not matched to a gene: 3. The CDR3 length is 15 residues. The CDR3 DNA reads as TGTGCCTGGAGTCGACTAGCGGGTCGCACAGATACGCAGTATTTT. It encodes CAWSRLAGRTDTQYF.

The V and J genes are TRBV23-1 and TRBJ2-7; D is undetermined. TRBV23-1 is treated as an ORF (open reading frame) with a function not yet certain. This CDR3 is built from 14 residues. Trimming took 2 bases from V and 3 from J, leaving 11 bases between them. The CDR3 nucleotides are TGCGCCAGCAGTCAAGGGGTTGGTTACTACGAGCAGTACTTC. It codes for CASSQGVGYYEQYF.

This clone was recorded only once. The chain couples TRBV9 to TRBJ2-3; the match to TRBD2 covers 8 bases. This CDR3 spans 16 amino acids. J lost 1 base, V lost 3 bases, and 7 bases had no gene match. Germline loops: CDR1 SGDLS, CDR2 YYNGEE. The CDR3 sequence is CASSALGRGGTDTQYF. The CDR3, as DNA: TGTGCCAGCAGCGCGTTGGGGCGGGGGGGCACAGATACGCAGTATTTT.